The 8 T cell receptor beta chains below come from one sample, sequenced in a study of blood T cells in healthy people across ages. Combining a sample-barcoded 5' primer with a J-beta primer mix, a second PCR ran for roughly 7 to 12 cycles. TCRdb independently ran MiXCR on the 5' RACE reads; one entry per CDR3 protein. The repertoire has about 1 million distinct CDR3 sequences, 40% to 55% of them found once; the top ten carry 18%. Sequencing was performed on blood. All receptors come from a woman aged 55-70 years in good health.

The rearrangement links TRBV27 to TRBJ1-2; D unclear. V was clipped by 3 bases and J by 1 base, with 6 bases between them. This CDR3 is 13 amino acids long. CDR1 is MNHEY and CDR2 is SMNVEV in the germline V gene (reference sequence). CDR3 nucleotides: TGTGCCAGCAGTTTCTACCGTAACTATGGCTACACCTTC. Protein product: CASSFYRNYGYTF.

The V gene is TRBV10-3, the J gene TRBJ2-1, with TRBD2 matching over 14 bases. Looked up from germline, CDR1 is ENHRY and CDR2 is SYGVKD. The CDR3 consists of 17 residues. V shed 10 bases, J shed 0 bases, and the junction held 8 bases outside the gene matches. The CDR3 spells CATTSGRAAGSYNEQFF. As DNA, the CDR3 is TGTGCCACGACTAGCGGGAGGGCCGCGGGCTCCTACAATGAGCAGTTCTTC.

Comment on this clonotype: Germline and junction disagree at one end, which may indicate a read error. The V and J genes are TRBV27 and TRBJ2-7, with D tentatively TRBD1 (6 bases). The CDR3 totals 14 residues. From germline, CDR1 is MNHEY and CDR2 SMNVEV (reference sequence). CDR3 DNA: TGTGCCAGCAGATTATGGACAGCCTCCTACGAGCAGTACTTC. Translating it yields CASRLWTASYEQYF.

A few counts support this clonotype. The rearrangement joins TRBV29-1 to TRBJ1-5, with 7 bases identical to TRBD1. The CDR3 covers 15 residues. CDR1 and CDR2 from the germline V gene are SQVTM and ANQGSEA. J gave up 3 bases and V 5 bases, and 10 bases lay outside the gene matches. CDR3 protein: CSVMRTGLNNQPQHF. CDR3 sequence (DNA): TGCAGCGTTATGAGGACAGGATTGAACAATCAGCCCCAGCATTTT.

This clonotype was found a few times. The V and J genes are TRBV3-1 and TRBJ1-1; D remains unclear. Trimming shortened V by 1 base and J by 7 bases, and 4 bases separated the two germline ends. Germline V gene lookup returns CDR1 LGHDT and CDR2 YNNKEL (reference sequence). CDR3 length: 11 residues. The CDR3 sequence: CASSQGLEAFF. CDR3 DNA: TGTGCCAGCAGCCAAGGACTTGAAGCTTTCTTT. The variable domain in full, completed from reference TRBV3-1 and TRBJ1-1, reads DTAVSQTPKYLVTQMGNDKSIKCEQNLGHDTMYWYKQDSKKFLKIMFSYNNKELIINETVPNRFSPKSPDKAHLNLHINSLELGDSAVYFCASSQGLEAFFGQGTRLTVV.

The CDR3 DNA sequence: TGTGCCAGCAGCTTCGGGACTTTTAGCAATCAGCCCCAGCATTTT. Encoded protein: CASSFGTFSNQPQHF. The gene calls are TRBV7-9 and TRBJ1-5, with a weak D call TRBD1 (5 bases). CDR1 and CDR2 (germline): SEHNR, FQNEAQ (reference sequence). The germline V and J ends were trimmed by 3 bases and 0 bases, with 9 bases remaining between them. This CDR3 region has 15 residues.

This sequence joins TRBV5-5 and TRBJ2-3; D might be TRBD1 (6 bases). This CDR3 spans 14 amino acids. The germline V gene encodes CDR1 SGHKS and CDR2 YYEKEE (reference sequence). V shed 0 bases and J shed 6 bases, with 11 bases lying between them. CDR3 bases: TGTGCCAGCAGCTTGGATTCTAGGGGGGATACGCAGTATTTT. Translating gives CASSLDSRGDTQYF.

This clonotype has more than one count but fewer than ten. The rearrangement joins TRBV7-9 to TRBJ1-4, with D possibly TRBD1 on 5 matching bases. The CDR3 has 15 residues. Trimming left V 1 base short and J 7 bases short, with 13 bases between. Per the germline V gene, CDR1 is SEHNR and CDR2 is FQNEAQ (reference sequence). The CDR3 here is CASSLGAREGEKLFF. The DNA for the CDR3 is TGTGCCAGCAGCTTAGGGGCCAGGGAGGGTGAAAAACTGTTTTTT.